This TCR beta chain derives from a study of T-cell memory formation after mild COVID-19. Study-wide results and limits: Day 15 to 85 contracting clones showed balanced CD4/CD8; later expanders leaned CD4+.

TCRdb reprocessed the 5' RACE reads via MiXCR and lists one record per CDR3 protein. The table includes 470,000 or so distinct CDR3 sequences, 20% to 30% detected once. As concerns this clonotype: Its antigen is currently unknown.

Sequencing was done on a sample of PBMCs or a T cell subset sorted from them (not recorded which). The receptor's source is an adult woman who had mild COVID-19 (a few samples of this study predate the infection). Cell type and time point are not known.

CDR3 bases: TGCAGTGCTCCATTGGAAAACACTGAAGCTTTCTTT. Amino acid sequence: CSAPLENTEAFF. The rearrangement links TRBV20-1 to TRBJ1-1; D call uncertain. V was clipped by 5 bases and J by 2 bases, with 9 bases between them. Germline assignment: CDR1 DFQATT and CDR2 SNEGSKA (reference sequence). CDR3 length: 12 residues.